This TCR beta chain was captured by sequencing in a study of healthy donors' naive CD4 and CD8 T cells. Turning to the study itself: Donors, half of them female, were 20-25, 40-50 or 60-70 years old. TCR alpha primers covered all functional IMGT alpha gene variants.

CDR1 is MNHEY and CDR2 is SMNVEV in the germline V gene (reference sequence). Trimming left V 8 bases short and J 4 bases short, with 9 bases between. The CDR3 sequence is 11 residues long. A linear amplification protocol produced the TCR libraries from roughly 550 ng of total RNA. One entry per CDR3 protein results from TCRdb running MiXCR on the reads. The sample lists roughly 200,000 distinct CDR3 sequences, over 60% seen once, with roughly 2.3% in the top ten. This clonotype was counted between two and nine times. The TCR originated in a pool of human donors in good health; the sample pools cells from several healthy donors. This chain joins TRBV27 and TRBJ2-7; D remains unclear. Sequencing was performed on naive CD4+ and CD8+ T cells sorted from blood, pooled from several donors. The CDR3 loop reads CASGPTYEQYF. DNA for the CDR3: TGTGCCAGCGGACCAACTTACGAGCAGTACTTC.